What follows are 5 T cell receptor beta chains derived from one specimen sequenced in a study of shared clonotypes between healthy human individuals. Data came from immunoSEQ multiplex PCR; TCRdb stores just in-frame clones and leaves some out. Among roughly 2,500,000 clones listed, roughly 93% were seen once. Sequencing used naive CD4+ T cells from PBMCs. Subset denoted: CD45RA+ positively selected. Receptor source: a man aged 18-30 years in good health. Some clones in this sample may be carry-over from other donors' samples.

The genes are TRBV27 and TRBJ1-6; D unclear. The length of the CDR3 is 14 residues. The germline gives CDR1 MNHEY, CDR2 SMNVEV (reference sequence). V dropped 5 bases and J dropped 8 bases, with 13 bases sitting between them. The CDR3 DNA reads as TGTGCCAGCAGTCCCCCGACCTGGGATTCACCCCTCCACTTT. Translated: CASSPPTWDSPLHF.

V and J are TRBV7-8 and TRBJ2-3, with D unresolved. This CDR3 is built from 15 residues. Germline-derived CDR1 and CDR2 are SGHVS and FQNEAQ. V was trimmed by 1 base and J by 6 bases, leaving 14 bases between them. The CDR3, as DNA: TGTGCCAGCAGCTTAGTCACACGGCCACGCGATACGCAGTATTTT. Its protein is CASSLVTRPRDTQYF. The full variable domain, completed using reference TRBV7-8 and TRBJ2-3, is GAGVSQSPRYKVAKRGQDVALRCDPISGHVSLFWYQQALGQGPEFLTYFQNEAQLDKSGLPSDRFFAERPEGSVSTLKIQRTQQEDSAVYLCASSLVTRPRDTQYFGPGTRLTVL.

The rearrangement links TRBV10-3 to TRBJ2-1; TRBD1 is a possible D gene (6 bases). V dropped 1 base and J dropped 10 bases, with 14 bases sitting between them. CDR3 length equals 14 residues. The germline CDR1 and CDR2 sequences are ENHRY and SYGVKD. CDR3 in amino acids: CAISELIQGSEQFF. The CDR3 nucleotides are TGTGCCATCAGTGAGTTGATACAGGGCTCCGAGCAGTTCTTC.

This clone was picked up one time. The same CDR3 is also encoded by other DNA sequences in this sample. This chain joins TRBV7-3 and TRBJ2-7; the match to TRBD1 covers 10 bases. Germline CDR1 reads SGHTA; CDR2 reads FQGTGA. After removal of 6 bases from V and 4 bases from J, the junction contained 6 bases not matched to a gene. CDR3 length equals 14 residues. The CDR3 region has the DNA TGTGCCAGCAGTTCCGGGACAGGGGTATACGAGCAGTACTTC. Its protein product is CASSSGTGVYEQYF.

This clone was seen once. The CDR3 DNA is TGTGCCAGCCGGGCCCCTGGGGCCAACGTCCTGACTTTC. Protein product: CASRAPGANVLTF. The genes are TRBV6-6 and TRBJ2-6; D gene ambiguous. Germline V gene data show CDR1 as MNHNY and CDR2 as SVGAGI (reference sequence). Deletions cut 8 bases from V and 2 bases from J, with 7 bases between. The CDR3 is 13 amino acids.